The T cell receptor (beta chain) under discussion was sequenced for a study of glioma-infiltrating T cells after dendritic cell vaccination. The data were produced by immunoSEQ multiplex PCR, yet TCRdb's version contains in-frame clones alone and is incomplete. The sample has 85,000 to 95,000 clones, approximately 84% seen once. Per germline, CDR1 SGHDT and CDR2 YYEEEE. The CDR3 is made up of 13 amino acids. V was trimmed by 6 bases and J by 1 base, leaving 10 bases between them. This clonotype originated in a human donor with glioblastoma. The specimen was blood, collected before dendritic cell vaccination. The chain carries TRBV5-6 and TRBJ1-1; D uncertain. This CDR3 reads CASKDSGNTEAFF. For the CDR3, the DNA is TGTGCCAGCAAGGACTCCGGGAACACTGAAGCTTTCTTT.